The entry below describes one T cell receptor beta chain. This sample is drawn from a study of blood T cell repertoires in COVID-19. The wider study: Spain, Italy and the United States supplied samples that represented acute and convalescent COVID-19. PBMCs, B-cell-depleted T cells, or T cells provided the cDNA or gDNA that made up the material.

Cohort 3 donors counted as recovered after two negative PCRs, clearance, or resolved symptoms. In the original analysis: Quantification of nucleated cells was approximated via reference gene primer amplification. Clones were read by immunoSEQ multiplex PCR, and TCRdb kept only the in-frame ones, dropping some. Clonal size and the V and J genes are those of that table, whereas D and trimming came from the DNA. This table holds hundreds of thousands of clones, around 87% found once. This clonotype originated in a woman aged 45 to 65 who had recovered from COVID-19. Source material: PBMCs or T cells enriched from blood (not recorded which).

CDR3: CASSFSGEQETQYF. The CDR3 coding sequence is TGTGCCAGCAGTTTTAGCGGGGAACAAGAGACCCAGTACTTC. V gene TRBV27 combines with J gene TRBJ2-5, with TRBD2 matching over 8 bases. The germline CDR1 and CDR2 sequences are MNHEY and SMNVEV (reference sequence). There are 14 residues in the CDR3. V lost 3 bases and J lost 2; bases outside the gene matches: 2.